The 27 T cell receptor beta chains below were found in one sample sequenced in a study of a mutant IDH1 vaccine in newly diagnosed glioma. This table comes from immunoSEQ multiplex PCR, and its TCRdb copy is limited to in-frame clones, with some not included. The sample lists 100,000 to 150,000 clones, about 82% occurring once. Stated time point: week 11, during vaccination. Vaccination comprised doses that each held 300 ug of mutant IDH1 20-mer peptide, plus topical imiquimod. These TCRs are of unknown antigen specificity. The sequences come from PBMCs, collected from a glioma patient whose treatment included an IDH1 peptide vaccine. These receptors originate from a man aged 40-55 years with glioma.

This clone has a single count. Other DNA sequences within the sample encode an identical CDR3. The chain combines TRBV11-2 with TRBJ2-1; D remains unclear. Between the trimmed V and J ends, which lost 1 base and 8 bases, there was a span of 6 bases. The CDR3 runs to 12 residues. CDR1 SGHAT and CDR2 FQNNGV come from the germline V gene. CDR3 coding DNA: TGTGCCAGCAGCTTAGTAGGCTATGAGCAGTTCTTC. It specifies CASSLVGYEQFF.

The chain couples TRBV9 to TRBJ2-3, with no clear D. Trimming took off 0 bases at V and 0 bases at J, with 20 bases between the two ends. The germline V gene encodes CDR1 SGDLS and CDR2 YYNGEE. This CDR3 contains 19 residues. The DNA for the CDR3 is TGTGCCAGCAGCGTAGACGCAGCAAAAATCTATTCTAGCACAGATACGCAGTATTTT. The encoded protein is CASSVDAAKIYSSTDTQYF.

This clone has a single count. The V and J genes are TRBV5-4 and TRBJ2-3; 7 bases fit TRBD1. Germline V gene data show CDR1 as SGHNT and CDR2 as YYREEE (reference sequence). V shed 3 bases, J shed 6 bases, and the junction held 7 bases outside the gene matches. The CDR3 is 14 residues long. The DNA for the CDR3 is TGTGCCAGCAGCTGGGACAGACTCCTGGATACGCAGTATTTT. It translates to CASSWDRLLDTQYF.

The chain joins TRBV19 to TRBJ2-3; no clear D. V was clipped by 4 bases and J by 1 base, with 9 bases between them. The CDR3 is 14 residues long. In germline, CDR1 is LNHDA, CDR2 SQIVND (reference sequence). The CDR3 is CASSTWARTDTQYF. CDR3 DNA: TGTGCCAGTAGTACCTGGGCCCGCACAGATACGCAGTATTTT.

The rearrangement joins TRBV9 to TRBJ2-2; 7 nucleotides agree with TRBD1. The CDR3 is made up of 14 amino acids. Germline V gives CDR1 SGDLS, CDR2 YYNGEE. V lost 5 bases and J lost 1; bases outside the gene matches: 2. Here the CDR3 reads CASRWTGNTGELFF. The CDR3 bases are TGTGCCAGCAGGTGGACAGGGAACACCGGGGAGCTGTTTTTT.

This chain connects TRBV18 to TRBJ2-2; perhaps TRBD1 as D (5 bases). This CDR3 is built from 15 residues. V shed 3 bases and J shed 5 bases, with 13 bases lying between them. Germline CDR1 reads KGHSH; CDR2 reads LQKENI. The CDR3 DNA reads TGTGCCAGCTCACCCCAGGGTACTCCAACCGGGGAGCTGTTTTTT. This codes for CASSPQGTPTGELFF.

The gene calls are TRBV29-1 and TRBJ2-1; the D gene is possibly TRBD1 (5 bases). This CDR3 spans 15 amino acids. Trimming stripped 0 bases from V and 2 bases from J, with 11 bases between. The germline gives CDR1 SQVTM, CDR2 ANQGSEA. CDR3 residues: CSVEDGASPYNEQFF. CDR3 coding DNA: TGCAGCGTTGAAGATGGGGCGAGCCCCTACAATGAGCAGTTCTTC.

The chain recombines TRBV7-6 with TRBJ2-1, with a tentative D call TRBD1 (6 bases). The CDR3 spans 16 residues. The V gene's germline CDR1 is SGHVS and CDR2 FNYEAQ. V lost 5 bases and J lost 4, with 18 bases in between. Written as DNA, the CDR3 is TGTGCCAGCAGCCTCCACAGGGAAGGGGCATACAATGAGCAGTTCTTC. Amino acid sequence: CASSLHREGAYNEQFF.

V is TRBV13 and J is TRBJ1-2; a weak D match, TRBD1 (5 bases). The CDR3 contains 14 residues. CDR1 PRHDT and CDR2 FYEKMQ come from the germline V gene (reference sequence). Trimming pared 0 bases from V and 4 bases from J, leaving 9 bases between. This CDR3 reads CASSLGQGGYGYTF. CDR3 nucleotides: TGTGCCAGCAGCTTAGGTCAGGGTGGCTATGGCTACACCTTC.

This chain joins TRBV11-1 and TRBJ1-5; D is ambiguous. V lost 0 bases, J lost 4 bases, and 7 bases lay in between. CDR1 and CDR2 (germline): SGHAT, FQDESV (reference sequence). The CDR3 runs 14 residues. CDR3 DNA: TGTGCCAGCAGCTTAGCCCCAGTTAATCAGCCCCAGCATTTT. Protein product: CASSLAPVNQPQHF.

This chain uses TRBV13 with TRBJ2-5; 11 bases match TRBD2. The CDR3 loop spans 13 amino acids. The germline V gene has CDR1 PRHDT and CDR2 FYEKMQ (reference sequence). After removal of 7 bases from V and 5 bases from J, the junction contained 3 bases not matched to a gene. The CDR3 nucleotides read TGTGCCAGCACACTAGCGGGAGTGGAGACCCAGTACTTC. It translates to CASTLAGVETQYF.

This rearrangement joins TRBV13 to TRBJ1-1; D unresolved. Germline V lookup: CDR1 PRHDT, CDR2 FYEKMQ (reference sequence). The CDR3 is 16 amino acids. The V end lost 3 bases, the J end lost 0 bases, and 14 bases lay between the germline ends. The DNA for the CDR3 is TGTGCCAGCAGCTTCTTAAGGGCCAATATGAACACTGAAGCTTTCTTT. Translating gives CASSFLRANMNTEAFF.

This clone showed up just once. The chain is built from TRBV28 and TRBJ2-7, with a weak D call TRBD1 (6 bases). V lost 6 bases and J lost 4, with 13 bases in between. Germline V gene data show CDR1 as MDHEN and CDR2 as SYDVKM. The CDR3 length is 13 residues. CDR3 nucleotides: TGTGCCAGCAGATCAATTACAGGGTACGAGCAGTACTTC. It is translated as CASRSITGYEQYF.

The V and J genes are TRBV5-5 and TRBJ1-2, with D maybe TRBD1 (5 bases). Trimming took 4 bases from V and 9 from J, leaving 13 bases between them. The CDR3 loop spans 12 amino acids. Germline-derived CDR1 and CDR2 are SGHKS and YYEKEE (reference sequence). CDR3 in DNA: TGTGCCAGCAGCGGGGCCCACCTGAGCTACACCTTC. It yields the protein CASSGAHLSYTF.

This clone was observed once. The chain employs TRBV10-3 and TRBJ2-7; D uncertain. The germline CDR1 and CDR2 sequences are ENHRY and SYGVKD. The CDR3 is 13 residues long. Trimming took 10 bases from V and 0 from J, leaving 13 bases between them. CDR3 in DNA: TGTGCCACCATTGGCAGTTCCTCCTACGAGCAGTACTTC. Amino acids: CATIGSSSYEQYF.

The chain has TRBV11-2 and TRBJ1-5, with a weak D call TRBD1 (5 bases). Per the germline V gene, CDR1 is SGHAT and CDR2 is FQNNGV. The V gene lost 2 bases and the J gene lost 7 bases, with 15 bases spanning the gap. The CDR3 covers 15 residues. CDR3 sequence (DNA): TGTGCCAGCAGCTTACAAGGCAGGGTCGAGCAGCCCCAGCATTTT. It yields the protein CASSLQGRVEQPQHF.

The rearrangement uses TRBV4-1 and TRBJ1-4; D is possibly TRBD1 (5 bases). V lost 0 bases, J lost 8 bases, and 13 bases lay in between. This CDR3 spans 15 amino acids. Germline values: CDR1 MGHRA, CDR2 YSYEKL. The CDR3 loop reads CASSQEAGAREKLFF. DNA for the CDR3: TGCGCCAGCAGCCAAGAAGCTGGGGCGCGCGAAAAACTGTTTTTT.

The rearrangement links TRBV7-2 to TRBJ1-2, with D unclear. Deletions cut 2 bases from V and 7 bases from J, with 5 bases between. In germline, CDR1 is SGHTA, CDR2 FQGNSA. The CDR3 spans 11 residues. CDR3 sequence (DNA): TGTGCCAGCAGCTTAAATGCTGGCTACACCTTC. It yields the protein CASSLNAGYTF.

In its sample, this clone was seen once. CDR3: CASSRTSGAHGDTQYF. CDR3 nucleotide sequence: TGTGCCAGCAGCCGGACTAGCGGGGCGCATGGAGATACGCAGTATTTT. The chain combines TRBV13 with TRBJ2-3; 12 bases align to TRBD2. CDR3 length: 16 residues. V trimming: 5 bases; J trimming: 5 bases; junction bases outside the gene matches: 8. The germline CDR1 and CDR2 sequences are PRHDT and FYEKMQ (reference sequence).

This CDR3 is CASRPGTLSNQPQHF. As DNA, the CDR3 is TGTGCCAGCAGGCCAGGGACTCTTAGCAATCAGCCCCAGCATTTT. The rearrangement uses TRBV6-6 and TRBJ1-5; maybe TRBD1 (5 bases). V lost 6 bases, J lost 0 bases, and 12 bases lay in between. This CDR3 is 15 amino acids long. CDR1 and CDR2 (germline): MNHNY, SVGAGI (reference sequence).

This rearrangement joins TRBV7-9 to TRBJ2-1; D gene ambiguous. Germline V lookup: CDR1 SEHNR, CDR2 FQNEAQ (reference sequence). There are 15 residues in the CDR3. V was cut by 3 bases and J by 0 bases, with 9 bases left in between. The CDR3 loop is CASSFLQVSYNEQFF. The DNA for the CDR3 is TGTGCCAGCAGCTTTCTCCAGGTCTCCTACAATGAGCAGTTCTTC.

The chain has TRBV19 and TRBJ1-5, with 9 bases fitting TRBD1. The CDR3 contains 15 residues. Unmatched junction bases numbered 4, after V lost 3 bases and J lost 4 bases. Germline assignment: CDR1 LNHDA and CDR2 SQIVND (reference sequence). The CDR3 coding sequence is TGTGCCAGTAGTATCGGGACAGGGTTGAATCAGCCCCAGCATTTT. As protein: CASSIGTGLNQPQHF.

This chain connects TRBV28 to TRBJ1-3, with 10 bases lining up with TRBD1. The CDR3 totals 16 residues. Trimming removed 2 bases from V and 4 bases from J; junction bases left unmatched: 5. Germline CDR1 reads MDHEN; CDR2 reads SYDVKM. This chain's CDR3 is CASSLRGQGVGNTIYF. The CDR3 DNA reads TGTGCCAGCAGTTTACGCGGACAGGGGGTCGGAAACACCATATATTTT.

This rearrangement joins TRBV5-1 to TRBJ2-3, with a weak D call TRBD1 (5 bases). The V gene's germline CDR1 is SGHRS and CDR2 YFSETQ. CDR3 length: 14 residues. V lost 4 bases, J lost 0 bases, and 9 bases lay in between. The CDR3 nucleotides are TGCGCCAGCAGCCAGGGAAGGAGCACAGATACGCAGTATTTT. Protein: CASSQGRSTDTQYF.

The rearrangement joins TRBV7-8 to TRBJ1-1, with D tentatively TRBD1 (5 bases). The CDR3 totals 13 residues. The V gene's germline CDR1 is SGHVS and CDR2 FQNEAQ. V lost 8 bases, J lost 3 bases, and 13 bases lay in between. The CDR3: CASFSWGDTEAFF. The CDR3 region has the DNA TGTGCCAGCTTCTCGTGGGGGGACACTGAAGCTTTCTTT.

The sample holds one count of this clone. The chain links TRBV6-4 to TRBJ1-5, with unresolved D. In germline, CDR1 is MRHNA, CDR2 SNTAGT. V gave up 3 bases and J gave up 9 bases, with 12 bases separating them. The CDR3 loop spans 13 amino acids. The CDR3 coding sequence is TGTGCCAGCAGTGAAGACCTTAGGGCGCCCCAGCATTTT. Translated, it gives CASSEDLRAPQHF.

The chain recombines TRBV7-9 with TRBJ1-3; TRBD1 matches at 8 bases. V lost 5 bases, J lost 1 base, and 7 bases stayed unmatched. The germline CDR1 and CDR2 sequences are SEHNR and FQNEAQ (reference sequence). The CDR3 length is 16 residues. DNA for the CDR3: TGTGCCAGCAGCGCCGGACAGGGATCTTCTGGAAACACCATATATTTT. Translation: CASSAGQGSSGNTIYF. Using reference TRBV7-9 and TRBJ1-3 for the parts outside the CDR3, the full variable domain is DTGVSQNPRHKITKRGQNVTFRCDPISEHNRLYWYRQTLGQGPEFLTYFQNEAQLEKSRLLSDRFSAERPKGSFSTLEIQRTEQGDSAMYLCASSAGQGSSGNTIYFGEGSWLTVV.